The 5 T cell receptor beta chains below all came from one sample that was sequenced in a study of T cell responses to AZD1222 COVID-19 vaccine. Clones were sequenced by immunoSEQ multiplex PCR, and TCRdb holds only the in-frame ones, with some missing. The data contain 130,000 to 150,000 clones, approximately 90% of them singletons. The input for sequencing was peripheral blood, taken on day 0 of AZD1222 vaccination. The receptor set was obtained from an adult in good health.

The chain links TRBV19 to TRBJ1-2, with D possibly being TRBD1 (6 bases). This CDR3 region has 14 residues. Between the trimmed V and J ends, which lost 1 base and 4 bases, there was a span of 10 bases. Germline loops: CDR1 LNHDA, CDR2 SQIVND (reference sequence). CDR3 sequence (DNA): TGTGCCAGTAGTATAGGGGGGCAGATCTATGGCTACACCTTC. Its protein is CASSIGGQIYGYTF.

V gene TRBV5-6 combines with J gene TRBJ1-3; D ambiguous. V dropped 1 base and J dropped 3 bases, with 8 bases sitting between them. This CDR3 comprises 14 residues. CDR1 is SGHDT and CDR2 is YYEEEE in the germline V gene. The CDR3 region has the DNA TGTGCCAGCAGCTTGTGGCCGGTTGGAAACACCATATATTTT. This codes for CASSLWPVGNTIYF. The full variable domain, with the rest looked up from reference TRBV5-6 and TRBJ1-3, is DAGVTQSPTHLIKTRGQQVTLRCSPKSGHDTVSWYQQALGQGPQFIFQYYEEEERQRGNFPDRFSGHQFPNYSSELNVNALLLGDSALYLCASSLWPVGNTIYFGEGSWLTVV.

The chain has TRBV7-9 and TRBJ2-1, with a tentative D call TRBD2 (7 bases). This CDR3 is built from 15 residues. Trimming took 1 base from V and 5 from J, leaving 12 bases between them. Germline V gives CDR1 SEHNR, CDR2 FQNEAQ (reference sequence). CDR3 sequence: CASSLVGGVHNEQFF. DNA of the CDR3: TGTGCCAGCAGCTTAGTAGGGGGGGTGCACAATGAGCAGTTCTTC. Full variable domain (outside the CDR3, taken from reference TRBV7-9 and TRBJ2-1): DTGVSQNPRHKITKRGQNVTFRCDPISEHNRLYWYRQTLGQGPEFLTYFQNEAQLEKSRLLSDRFSAERPKGSFSTLEIQRTEQGDSAMYLCASSLVGGVHNEQFFGPGTRLTVL.

The chain couples TRBV3-1 (or the pseudogene TRBV3-2) to TRBJ1-1; TRBD1 aligns across 7 bases. The junction had 1 base not matched to a gene; V was cut back by 3 bases and J by 3 bases. This CDR3 is 13 amino acids long. CDR1 is LGHDT, CDR2 YNNKEL, per germline (reference sequence). The CDR3 DNA reads as TGTGCCAGCAGCCATGGGACAGACACTGAAGCTTTCTTT. This codes for CASSHGTDTEAFF.

This clone came up once. This chain uses TRBV5-5 with TRBJ1-2; D uncertain. The V gene's germline CDR1 is SGHKS and CDR2 YYEKEE (reference sequence). This CDR3 has 13 residues. V was pared by 2 bases and J by 1 base, with 6 bases between. As DNA, the CDR3 is TGTGCCAGCAGCTTTTGGGGTAACTATGGCTACACCTTC. Translating gives CASSFWGNYGYTF. Complete variable domain (other parts from reference TRBV5-5 and TRBJ1-2): DAGVTQSPTHLIKTRGQQVTLRCSPISGHKSVSWYQQVLGQGPQFIFQYYEKEERGRGNFPDRFSARQFPNYSSELNVNALLLGDSALYLCASSFWGNYGYTFGSGTRLTVV.